One and the same sample provided the 25 T cell receptor beta chains below, sequenced in a study of cytomegalovirus exposure and HLA in healthy donors. A multiplex PCR was run with 60 Vbeta primers and 13 Jbeta primers. Data came from immunoSEQ multiplex PCR; TCRdb stores just in-frame clones and leaves some out. The sample gives 90,000 to 120,000 clones, less than 85% of which show up once; approximately 5% is in the top ten. Sequencing was performed on PBMCs. Every receptor here comes from a woman under 30 in good health and CMV-seropositive.

The CDR3 nucleotides read TGCGCCAGCAGTGCCTCGGACAGACCCTACGAGCAGTACTTC. Translated, it gives CASSASDRPYEQYF. The genes are TRBV10-2 and TRBJ2-7; perhaps TRBD1 as D (6 bases). The V and J ends lost 4 bases and 2 bases respectively, with 12 bases between them. Germline V CDR1 and CDR2: WSHSY, SAAADI. This CDR3 region has 14 residues.

V and J are TRBV5-1 and TRBJ1-1, with 8 bases that match TRBD1. Looked up from germline, CDR1 is SGHRS and CDR2 is YFSETQ. The CDR3 has 16 amino acids. V was clipped by 3 bases and J by 0 bases; unmatched bases: 7. CDR3 sequence: CASSYTGGIMNTEAFF. The DNA of the CDR3 is TGCGCCAGCAGCTATACAGGGGGAATCATGAACACTGAAGCTTTCTTT. The full variable domain, completed using reference TRBV5-1 and TRBJ1-1, is KAGVTQTPRYLIKTRGQQVTLSCSPISGHRSVSWYQQTPGQGLQFLFEYFSETQRNKGNFPGRFSGRQFSNSRSEMNVSTLELGDSALYLCASSYTGGIMNTEAFFGQGTRLTVV.

V is TRBV2 and J is TRBJ2-4; 15 positions agree with TRBD2. Germline CDR1 is SNHLY and CDR2 is FYNNEI. The V segment lost 0 bases and the J segment 3 bases; nucleotides outside the gene matches: 6. CDR3 size: 19 residues. CDR3 in DNA: TGTGCCAGCAGTGAAGCCCGGACTAGCGGGAGGGCCGGCAAAAACATTCAGTACTTC. Residues: CASSEARTSGRAGKNIQYF.

This clone was recorded a few times. The chain employs TRBV6-5 and TRBJ1-4, with D perhaps TRBD1 (5 bases). The CDR3 contains 14 residues. Germline-derived CDR1 and CDR2 are MNHEY and SVGAGI. Between the trimmed V and J ends, which lost 0 bases and 8 bases, there was a span of 10 bases. The CDR3 DNA follows: TGTGCCAGCAGTTACTCGGCGGGACGGGAAAAACTGTTTTTT. It translates to CASSYSAGREKLFF.

This clone occurred many times. The chain joins TRBV15 to TRBJ2-5, with no clear D. The germline CDR1 and CDR2 sequences are LNHNV and YYDKDF (reference sequence). V was shortened by 1 base and J by 3 bases, with 6 bases between the two germline ends. The CDR3 is made up of 13 amino acids. CDR3 nucleotides: TGTGCCACCAGCAGAGTCCCGGAAGAGACCCAGTACTTC. It specifies CATSRVPEETQYF.

The genes are TRBV7-9 and TRBJ2-5; 8 nucleotides match TRBD2. This CDR3 is 15 amino acids long. Germline V gives CDR1 SEHNR, CDR2 FQNEAQ (reference sequence). Trimming removed 6 bases from V and 5 bases from J; junction bases left unmatched: 11. CDR3 DNA sequence: TGTGCCAGCAGTATTGAGCAGACTAGCGAGGAGACCCAGTACTTC. It translates to CASSIEQTSEETQYF.

This rearrangement joins TRBV6-1 to TRBJ1-2, with D possibly being TRBD1 (6 bases). V dropped 3 bases and J dropped 4 bases, with 12 bases sitting between them. Germline assignment: CDR1 MNHNS and CDR2 SASEGT. The CDR3 extends over 14 amino acids. CDR3 coding DNA: TGTGCCAGCAGTGATGCAGGGGCAAGCTATGGCTACACCTTC. This gives the protein CASSDAGASYGYTF.

J is TRBJ2-2 and V is TRBV7-3; D remains unclear. The ends were cut back, 4 bases at V and 0 bases at J, with 9 bases in the middle. The CDR3 loop spans 15 amino acids. CDR1 is SGHTA and CDR2 is FQGTGA in the germline V gene. CDR3 sequence reads: CASSYSTANTGELFF. DNA of the CDR3: TGTGCCAGCAGCTACTCGACTGCGAACACCGGGGAGCTGTTTTTT.

As regards this clone: The sample contains more than one DNA sequence encoding this CDR3. V usage is TRBV11-2 and J usage is TRBJ2-7, with a possible D match to TRBD1 (5 bases). The CDR3 length is 14 residues. Trimming left V 1 base short and J 2 bases short, with 9 bases between. Germline values: CDR1 SGHAT, CDR2 FQNNGV. CDR3 loop: CASSLGQGAYEQYF. In nucleotides, the CDR3 is TGTGCCAGCAGCTTAGGCCAGGGCGCCTACGAGCAGTACTTC.

This chain connects TRBV6-6 to TRBJ2-7; maybe TRBD1 (5 bases). The CDR3 is 13 amino acids. Germline-derived CDR1 and CDR2 are MNHNY and SVGAGI (reference sequence). V lost 6 bases and J 3 bases, leaving 12 bases between the germline ends. The CDR3 DNA reads TGTGCCAGCAGCAGAGACAGATTCTACGAGCAGTACTTC. The encoded protein is CASSRDRFYEQYF.

This chain connects TRBV28 to TRBJ1-1; no reliable D call. Trimming took 4 bases from V and 6 from J, leaving 9 bases between them. CDR1 MDHEN and CDR2 SYDVKM come from the germline V gene. This CDR3 is 12 amino acids long. The DNA for the CDR3 is TGTGCCAGCAGTTCGTGGCGGCCTGAAGCTTTCTTT. It is translated as CASSSWRPEAFF.

The chain couples TRBV28 to TRBJ2-1; D is unresolved. CDR1 and CDR2 (germline): MDHEN, SYDVKM. CDR3 size: 16 residues. V was pared by 6 bases and J by 3 bases, with 18 bases between. This CDR3 reads CASSRVPTKVYNEQFF. As DNA, the CDR3 is TGTGCCAGCAGCCGGGTCCCTACTAAGGTCTACAATGAGCAGTTCTTC.

This chain connects TRBV4-2 to TRBJ2-1; TRBD2 matches 11 bases. There are 18 residues in the CDR3. Trimming removed 2 bases from V and 2 bases from J; junction bases left unmatched: 8. Germline V gives CDR1 LGHNA, CDR2 YNFKEQ. DNA of the CDR3: TGTGCCAGCAGCCAATCCGGGACTAGCGGATATACCTACAATGAGCAGTTCTTC. Amino acid sequence: CASSQSGTSGYTYNEQFF.

The chain carries TRBV15 and TRBJ1-2; 8 bases match TRBD1. V lost 5 bases to trimming and J lost 8 bases; unmatched junction nucleotides: 13. The CDR3 loop spans 15 amino acids. CDR1 LNHNV and CDR2 YYDKDF come from the germline V gene (reference sequence). CDR3: CATSSGGGSTMGYTF. CDR3 coding DNA: TGTGCCACCAGCTCAGGGGGCGGGTCGACTATGGGCTACACCTTC.

The chain joins TRBV7-8 to TRBJ1-5; D remains unclear. The V end lost 1 base, the J end lost 6 bases, and 4 bases lay between the germline ends. Germline V gene sequence: CDR1 SGHVS, CDR2 FQNEAQ. The length of the CDR3 is 12 residues. The CDR3 DNA sequence: TGTGCCAGCAGCTTAGTATCTCAGCCCCAGCATTTT. It is translated as CASSLVSQPQHF.

V gene TRBV27 combines with J gene TRBJ2-1; D gene unclear. The V end was cut by 3 bases, the J end by 7 bases, with 13 bases between. The CDR3 length is 14 residues. Per the germline V gene, CDR1 is MNHEY and CDR2 is SMNVEV (reference sequence). The CDR3, as DNA: TGTGCCAGCAGTTTTGGCGGAGAGTTGAATGAGCAGTTCTTC. Its translation: CASSFGGELNEQFF.

V gene TRBV6-1 combines with J gene TRBJ2-7; TRBD2 matches at 16 bases. The CDR3 runs to 20 residues. Germline assignment: CDR1 MNHNS and CDR2 SASEGT. The junction had 13 bases not matched to a gene; V was cut back by 3 bases and J by 2 bases. CDR3 nucleotide sequence: TGTGCCAGCAGTGACACGTTCCCGGGACTAGCGGGAGGGGGGGCCTACGAGCAGTACTTC. It yields the protein CASSDTFPGLAGGGAYEQYF.

The V call is TRBV5-1, the J call TRBJ2-1, with D maybe TRBD2 (6 bases). The CDR3 extends over 15 amino acids. V was trimmed by 0 bases and J by 5 bases, leaving 12 bases between them. Germline V gene data show CDR1 as SGHRS and CDR2 as YFSETQ. DNA of the CDR3: TGCGCCAGCAGCTTGGTAGCGGAGGGCCACAATGAGCAGTTCTTC. As protein: CASSLVAEGHNEQFF.

In the case of this clone: The same CDR3 also results from other DNA sequences found in this sample. The J gene is TRBJ1-6, the V gene TRBV28, with a tentative D call TRBD1 (6 bases). The germline V gene encodes CDR1 MDHEN and CDR2 SYDVKM. CDR3 length: 14 amino acids. The germline V and J ends were trimmed by 5 bases and 7 bases, with 12 bases remaining between them. CDR3 in amino acids: CASSRHRENSPLHF. In DNA, the CDR3 is TGTGCCAGCAGTCGTCACAGGGAAAATTCACCCCTCCACTTT.

This sequence joins TRBV28 and TRBJ2-5; TRBD1 matches at 8 bases. CDR3 length: 18 amino acids. Germline lookup yields CDR1 MDHEN and CDR2 SYDVKM. V trimming: 1 base; J trimming: 2 bases; junction bases outside the gene matches: 12. The CDR3 sequence: CASSLSLGQGLVQETQYF. The CDR3 bases are TGTGCCAGCAGTTTATCGCTTGGACAGGGCCTCGTTCAAGAGACCCAGTACTTC.

The rearrangement uses TRBV7-3 and TRBJ2-7, with 9 bases lining up with TRBD2. The CDR3 consists of 14 residues. From germline, CDR1 is SGHTA and CDR2 FQGTGA. V lost 2 bases, J lost 2 bases, and 1 base stayed unmatched. CDR3 loop: CASSLLAGPYEQYF. Written as DNA, the CDR3 is TGTGCCAGCAGCTTACTAGCGGGACCCTACGAGCAGTACTTC.

The chain joins TRBV5-1 to TRBJ1-1; 9 nucleotides align to TRBD1. The CDR3 has 16 residues. CDR1 is SGHRS, CDR2 YFSETQ, per germline. Trimming cost V 0 bases and J 11 bases; bases outside gene matches: 14. CDR3: CASSLVSGTGCNGAFF. CDR3 in DNA: TGCGCCAGCAGCTTGGTATCGGGGACAGGGTGCAATGGGGCTTTCTTT.

This chain uses TRBV27 with TRBJ1-1; 7 bases agree with TRBD1. From germline, CDR1 is MNHEY and CDR2 SMNVEV (reference sequence). This CDR3 has 14 amino acids. After removal of 6 bases from V and 1 base from J, the junction contained 5 bases not matched to a gene. DNA for the CDR3: TGTGCCAGCAGGACCGGACAGGAGAACACTGAAGCTTTCTTT. Protein sequence: CASRTGQENTEAFF.

The gene calls are TRBV19 and TRBJ2-3, with TRBD1 identical over 8 bases. In germline, CDR1 is LNHDA, CDR2 SQIVND (reference sequence). This CDR3 comprises 14 residues. The junction had 2 bases not matched to a gene; V was cut back by 6 bases and J by 0 bases. The CDR3 protein is CASRHRGSTDTQYF. The CDR3 coding sequence is TGTGCCAGTAGGCACAGGGGGAGCACAGATACGCAGTATTTT.

The chain carries TRBV9 and TRBJ1-4; no clear D gene. Germline lookup yields CDR1 SGDLS and CDR2 YYNGEE. This CDR3 region has 15 residues. V was cut by 0 bases and J by 0 bases, with 6 bases left in between. The CDR3 region has the DNA TGTGCCAGCAGCGTAGGGGCCGCAACTAATGAAAAACTGTTTTTT. The encoded protein is CASSVGAATNEKLFF.